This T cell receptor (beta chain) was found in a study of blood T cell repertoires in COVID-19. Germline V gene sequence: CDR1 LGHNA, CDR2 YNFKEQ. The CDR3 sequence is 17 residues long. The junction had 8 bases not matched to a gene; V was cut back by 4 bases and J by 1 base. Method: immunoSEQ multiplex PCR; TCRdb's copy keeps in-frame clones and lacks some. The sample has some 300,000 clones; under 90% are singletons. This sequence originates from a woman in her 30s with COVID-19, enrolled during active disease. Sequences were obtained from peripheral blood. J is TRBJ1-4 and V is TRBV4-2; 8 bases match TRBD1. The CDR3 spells CASSPVRGQGTNEKLFF. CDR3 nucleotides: TGTGCCAGCAGCCCCGTCCGTGGACAGGGAACTAATGAAAAACTGTTTTTT.